These 6 T cell receptor beta chains originate from one sample sequenced in a study of Ad26.COV2.S vaccination and SARS-CoV-2 variants. Specified treatment: some 19 received Ad26.COV2.S at low or high dose, single or two shots; roughly 5 received placebo; per-sample allocation not given. Samples came from day 63 after the first vaccine or placebo injection. Produced via immunoSEQ multiplex PCR; TCRdb's table is partial and in-frame only. The sample has about 280,000 clones; more than 70% are singletons. Material: peripheral blood, obtained in a trial of Ad26.COV2.S vaccine versus placebo. Receptor source: a person between 18 and 59 years old who received the Ad26.COV2.S COVID-19 vaccine or a placebo.

The chain has TRBV5-1 and TRBJ2-2; TRBD1 matches 7 bases. CDR1 and CDR2 (germline): SGHRS, YFSETQ. Trimming removed 4 bases from V and 4 bases from J; junction bases left unmatched: 7. This CDR3 is 15 amino acids long. The DNA for the CDR3 is TGCGCCAGCAGCGGACAGGCCTCGAGCACCGGGGAGCTGTTTTTT. As protein: CASSGQASSTGELFF.

The V and J genes are TRBV5-1 and TRBJ2-4; D gene unclear. V lost 1 base to trimming and J lost 4 bases, with 24 bases between them. Per the germline V gene, CDR1 is SGHRS and CDR2 is YFSETQ. This CDR3 is 19 amino acids long. In nucleotides, the CDR3 is TGCGCCAGCAGCTTGCATAGCACAACGAGTGACGGTAGAAAAAACATTCAGTACTTC. Protein product: CASSLHSTTSDGRKNIQYF.

This clone has a handful of counts. Written as DNA, the CDR3 is TGTGCCAGCAGCTTCCGTGCCAGTTTAAGTTATAGCAATCAGCCCCAGCATTTT. Its protein is CASSFRASLSYSNQPQHF. This chain links TRBV5-6 with TRBJ1-5; D is ambiguous. V was pared by 2 bases and J by 0 bases, with 18 bases between. This CDR3 is built from 18 residues. Germline V lookup: CDR1 SGHDT, CDR2 YYEEEE. The full variable domain, completed using reference TRBV5-6 and TRBJ1-5, is DAGVTQSPTHLIKTRGQQVTLRCSPKSGHDTVSWYQQALGQGPQFIFQYYEEEERQRGNFPDRFSGHQFPNYSSELNVNALLLGDSALYLCASSFRASLSYSNQPQHFGDGTRLSIL.

The V call is TRBV5-1, the J call TRBJ1-1; D gene unclear. This CDR3 has 14 residues. Trimming shortened V by 5 bases and J by 5 bases, and 16 bases separated the two germline ends. Per the germline V gene, CDR1 is SGHRS and CDR2 is YFSETQ. The CDR3 reads CASRLHGRETEAFF. The CDR3 coding sequence is TGCGCCAGCAGGTTACACGGTAGGGAAACTGAAGCTTTCTTT.

The V gene is TRBV7-9, the J gene TRBJ1-1; the D gene is possibly TRBD1 (5 bases). CDR3 length: 12 amino acids. Germline assignment: CDR1 SEHNR and CDR2 FQNEAQ (reference sequence). Trimming took 4 bases from V and 4 from J, leaving 7 bases between them. The CDR3 DNA reads as TGTGCCAGCAGCTCCAGGGTCACTGAAGCTTTCTTT. It yields the protein CASSSRVTEAFF.

J is TRBJ2-3 and V is TRBV5-1; possibly TRBD1 or TRBD2 for D (5 bases each). The V gene lost 3 bases and the J gene lost 1 base, with 21 bases spanning the gap. Germline V gives CDR1 SGHRS, CDR2 YFSETQ. CDR3 size: 18 residues. The CDR3 bases are TGCGCCAGCAGCTCGTACCTAACCCGCCAGGGACGCACAGATACGCAGTATTTT. Translating it yields CASSSYLTRQGRTDTQYF. The full variable domain, rest sourced from reference TRBV5-1 and TRBJ2-3, is KAGVTQTPRYLIKTRGQQVTLSCSPISGHRSVSWYQQTPGQGLQFLFEYFSETQRNKGNFPGRFSGRQFSNSRSEMNVSTLELGDSALYLCASSSYLTRQGRTDTQYFGPGTRLTVL.